Included here is one T cell receptor beta chain sequence, with context. Its antigen is currently unknown. The entry originates in a study of OX40 agonist ivuxolimab in advanced cancers. About the research overall: With a range of roughly 20 to 80, age averaged roughly 60 years, and around 80% were male. Checkpoint inhibitors had been given previously to 40% of patients. Notes on the study in general: On average, a greater number of expanded clones characterised CD8+ T cells relative to CD4+. No antigen was identified for the clonally expanded peripheral T cells.

Profiled with immunoSEQ multiplex PCR; TCRdb holds only in-frame clones, not every one. The repertoire holds some 49,000 clones, with 85% as singletons. This CDR3 has 14 amino acids. The V gene end was trimmed by 4 bases and the J gene end by 0 bases; junction bases not matched to a gene: 2. Germline CDR1 is SGHRS and CDR2 is YFSETQ. The chain is built from TRBV5-1 and TRBJ2-7, with TRBD2 matching over 9 bases. The sample in question was CD4+ or CD8+ T cells sorted from blood, obtained in a trial of the OX40 agonist ivuxolimab. The sequence came from an adult with an advanced solid tumor such as melanoma, head and neck, liver or kidney cancer. In nucleotides, the CDR3 is TGCGCCAGCAGCCTGCGGGGGGGCTCCTACGAGCAGTACTTC. This codes for CASSLRGGSYEQYF.